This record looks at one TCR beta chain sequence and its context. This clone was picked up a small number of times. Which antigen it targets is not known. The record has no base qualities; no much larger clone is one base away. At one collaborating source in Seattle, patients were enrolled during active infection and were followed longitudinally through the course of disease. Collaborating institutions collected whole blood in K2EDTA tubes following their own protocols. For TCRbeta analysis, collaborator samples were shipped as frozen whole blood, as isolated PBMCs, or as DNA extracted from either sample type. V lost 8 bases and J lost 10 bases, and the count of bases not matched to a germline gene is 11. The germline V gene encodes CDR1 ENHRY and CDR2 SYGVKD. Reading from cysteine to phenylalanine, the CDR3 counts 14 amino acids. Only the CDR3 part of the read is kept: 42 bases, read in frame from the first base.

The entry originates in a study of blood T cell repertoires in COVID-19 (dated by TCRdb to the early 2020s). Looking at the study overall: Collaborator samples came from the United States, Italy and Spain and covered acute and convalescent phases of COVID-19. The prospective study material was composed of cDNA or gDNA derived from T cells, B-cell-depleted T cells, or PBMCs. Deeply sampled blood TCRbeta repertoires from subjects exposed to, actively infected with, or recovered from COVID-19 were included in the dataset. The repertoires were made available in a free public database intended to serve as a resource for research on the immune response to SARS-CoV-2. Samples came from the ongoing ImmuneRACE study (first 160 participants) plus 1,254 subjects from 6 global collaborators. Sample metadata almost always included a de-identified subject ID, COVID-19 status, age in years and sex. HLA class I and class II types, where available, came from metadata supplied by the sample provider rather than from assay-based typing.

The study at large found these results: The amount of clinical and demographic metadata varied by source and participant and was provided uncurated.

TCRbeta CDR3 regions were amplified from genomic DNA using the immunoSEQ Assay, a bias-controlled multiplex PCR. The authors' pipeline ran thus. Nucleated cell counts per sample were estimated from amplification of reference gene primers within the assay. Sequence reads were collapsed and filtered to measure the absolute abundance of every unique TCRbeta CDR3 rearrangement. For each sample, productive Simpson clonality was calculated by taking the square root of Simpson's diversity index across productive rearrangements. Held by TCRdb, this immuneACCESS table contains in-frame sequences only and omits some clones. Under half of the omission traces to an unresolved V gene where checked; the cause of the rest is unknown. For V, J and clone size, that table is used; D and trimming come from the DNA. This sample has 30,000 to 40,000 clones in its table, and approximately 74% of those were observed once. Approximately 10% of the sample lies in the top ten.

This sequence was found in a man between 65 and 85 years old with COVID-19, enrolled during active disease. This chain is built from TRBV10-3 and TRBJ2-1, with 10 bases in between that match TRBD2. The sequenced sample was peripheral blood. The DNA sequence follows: TGTGCCATCTCGGGGCTAGCGGGGGCAGGGGAGCAGTTCTTC. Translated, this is CAISGLAGAGEQFF.